This T cell receptor beta chain stems from a study of blood T cell repertoires in COVID-19. In the study overall: COVID-19 samples from acute and convalescent phases originated in the United States, Italy and Spain. The cDNA or gDNA used as material had been derived from T cells, B-cell-depleted T cells, or PBMCs.

Seattle's enrolled individuals joined amid active infection and were then monitored longitudinally. Trimming took 1 base from V and 7 from J; bases not matched to a gene: 6. Germline CDR1 reads SGHRS; CDR2 reads YFSETQ. This CDR3 is 14 amino acids long. Authors' methods: Scientists estimated how many nucleated cells there were by amplifying reference gene primers. The table came from immunoSEQ multiplex PCR; TCRdb's copy has only in-frame clones and leaves some out. The V and J calls and clone size were taken over from that table, and D and trimming were inferred from the DNA. The sample lists about 170,000 clones; around 86% were seen once.

Sequencing was carried out using peripheral blood. The origin of this receptor is a man in his 60s with COVID-19, enrolled during active disease. V usage is TRBV5-1 and J usage is TRBJ1-2; TRBD1 agrees at 8 bases. The CDR3 nucleotides are TGCGCCAGCAGCTTGTCGCAGGGGGCAGGTGGCTACACCTTC. This gives the protein CASSLSQGAGGYTF.